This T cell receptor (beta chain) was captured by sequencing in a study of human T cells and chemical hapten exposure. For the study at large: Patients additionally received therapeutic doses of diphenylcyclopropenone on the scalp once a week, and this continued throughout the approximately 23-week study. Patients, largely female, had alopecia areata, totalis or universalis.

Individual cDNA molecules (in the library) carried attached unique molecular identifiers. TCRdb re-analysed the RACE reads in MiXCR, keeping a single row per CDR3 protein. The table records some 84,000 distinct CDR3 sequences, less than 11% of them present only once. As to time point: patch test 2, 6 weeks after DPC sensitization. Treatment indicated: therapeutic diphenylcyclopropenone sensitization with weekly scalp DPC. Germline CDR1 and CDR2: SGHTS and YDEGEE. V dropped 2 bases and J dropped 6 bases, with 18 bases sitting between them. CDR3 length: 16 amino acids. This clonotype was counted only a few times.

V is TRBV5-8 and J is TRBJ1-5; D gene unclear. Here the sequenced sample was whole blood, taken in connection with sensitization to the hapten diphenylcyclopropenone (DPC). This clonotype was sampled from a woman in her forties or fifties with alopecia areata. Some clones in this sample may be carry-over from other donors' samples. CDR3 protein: CASSFEYGQEAQPQHF. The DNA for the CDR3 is TGTGCCAGCAGCTTCGAATACGGGCAGGAGGCTCAGCCCCAGCATTTT. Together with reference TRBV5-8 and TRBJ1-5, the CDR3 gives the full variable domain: EAGVTQSPTHLIKTRGQQATLRCSPISGHTSVYWYQQALGLGLQFLLWYDEGEERNRGNFPPRFSGRQFPNYSSELNVNALELEDSALYLCASSFEYGQEAQPQHFGDGTRLSIL.